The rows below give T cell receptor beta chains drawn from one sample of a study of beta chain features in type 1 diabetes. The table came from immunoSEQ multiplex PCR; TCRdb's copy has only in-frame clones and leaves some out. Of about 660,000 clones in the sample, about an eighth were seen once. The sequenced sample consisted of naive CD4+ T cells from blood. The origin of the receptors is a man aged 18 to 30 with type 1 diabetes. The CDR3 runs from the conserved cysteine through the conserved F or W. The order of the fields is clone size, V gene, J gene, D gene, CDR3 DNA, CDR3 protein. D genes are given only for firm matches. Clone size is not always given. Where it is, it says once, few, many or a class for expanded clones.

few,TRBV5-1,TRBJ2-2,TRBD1,TGCGCCAGCAGCTTGAGTCCAGGGGGCCACGGGGAGCTGTTTTTT,CASSLSPGGHGELFF
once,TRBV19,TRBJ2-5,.,TGTGCCAGTAGTACCCGAACAGGGGAGGGCTGGAAGACCCAGTACTTC,CASSTRTGEGWKTQYF
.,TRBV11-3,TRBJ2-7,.,TGTGCCAGTTCATCGGGGCAGCCCGGCTCCTACGAGCAGTACTTC,CASSSGQPGSYEQYF
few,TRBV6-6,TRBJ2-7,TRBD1,TGTGCCAGCAGTTCCAGGGGACAGGGTTTCGGCGAGCAGTACTTC,CASSSRGQGFGEQYF
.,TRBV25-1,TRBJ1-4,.,TGTGCCAGCAGTCATCAGACATATAATGAAAAACTGTTTTTT,CASSHQTYNEKLFF
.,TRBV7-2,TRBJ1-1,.,TGTGCCAGCAGCTTTCGAAGGAACACTGAAGCTTTCTTT,CASSFRRNTEAFF
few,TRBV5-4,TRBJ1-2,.,TGTGCCAGCAGCTTTTTCGCGAGCGGAGGCTACACCTTC,CASSFFASGGYTF
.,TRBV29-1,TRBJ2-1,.,TGCAGCGGAGCTAACAATGAGCAGTTCTTC,CSGANNEQFF
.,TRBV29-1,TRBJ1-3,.,TGCAGCGTTGTAGCAGGTATCGGAAACACCATATATTTT,CSVVAGIGNTIYF
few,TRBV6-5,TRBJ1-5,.,TGTGCCAGCAGTAAACTAGGCAATCAGCCCCAGCATTTT,CASSKLGNQPQHF
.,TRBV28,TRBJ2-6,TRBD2,TGTGCCAGCAGTTCGGAAGCGGGAGGGGCCAACGGCCTGACTTTC,CASSSEAGGANGLTF
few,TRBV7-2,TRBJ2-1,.,TGTGCCAGCAGCCTTGAGAACCCCTACAATGAGCAGTTCTTC,CASSLENPYNEQFF
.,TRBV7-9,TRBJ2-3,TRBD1,TGTGCCAGCAGCCCTTGGACAGGAGGCACAGATACGCAGTATTTT,CASSPWTGGTDTQYF
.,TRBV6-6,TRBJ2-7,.,TGTGCCAGCAGTTACGGAGAAGGCGAGCAGTACTTC,CASSYGEGEQYF
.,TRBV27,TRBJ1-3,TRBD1,TGTGCCAGCAGTGACAGGGTAAACACCATATATTTT,CASSDRVNTIYF
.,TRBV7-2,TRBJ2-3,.,TGTGCCAGCAGCCCGTACACAGATACGCAGTATTTT,CASSPYTDTQYF
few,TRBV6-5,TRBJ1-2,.,TGTGCCAGCAGGCAAGGGACCCAGTATGGCTACACCTTC,CASRQGTQYGYTF
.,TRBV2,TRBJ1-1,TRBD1,TGTGCCAGCAGTAAACCTTCGACAGGGCGAGGAACGAACACTGAAGCTTTCTTT,CASSKPSTGRGTNTEAFF
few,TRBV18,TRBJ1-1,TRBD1,TGTGCCAGCTCACCAAGGGACAGGGGGGAGGATGAAGCTTTCTTT,CASSPRDRGEDEAFF
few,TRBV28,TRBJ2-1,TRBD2,TGTGCCAGCAGTTCCGGGGGGGGACTCCCCCGAGCAGAGCAGTTCTTC,CASSSGGGLPRAEQFF
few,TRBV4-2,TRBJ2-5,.,TGTGCCAGCAGCTCCTACAGACAAGAGACCCAGTACTTC,CASSSYRQETQYF
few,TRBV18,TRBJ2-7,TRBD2,TGTGCCAGCTCGCGGCGGGAGGACTACGAGCAGTACTTC,CASSRREDYEQYF
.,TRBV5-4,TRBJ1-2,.,TGTGCCAGCAGGGGGACATCCGACCTCGCCTTC,CASRGTSDLAF
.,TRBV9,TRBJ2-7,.,TGTGCCAGCAGCGGAGGGAGCAACCAGATGATGGGCGAGCAGTACTTC,CASSGGSNQMMGEQYF
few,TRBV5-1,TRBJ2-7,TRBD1,TGCGCCAGCAGACTCGGGACAGGGGGCTTGGACGAGCAGTACTTC,CASRLGTGGLDEQYF
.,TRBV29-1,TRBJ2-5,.,TGCAGCGTTGAGGTTACAAAACAAGAGACCCAGTACTTC,CSVEVTKQETQYF
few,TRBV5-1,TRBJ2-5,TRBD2,TGCGCCAGCAGCTCCGGGACTACGCAAGAGACCCAGTACTTC,CASSSGTTQETQYF
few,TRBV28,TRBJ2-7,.,TGTGCCAGCAGGGGCAAGTACGAGCAGTACTTC,CASRGKYEQYF
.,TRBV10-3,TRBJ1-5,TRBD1,TGTGCCATCTCGGGACAGGAAAATCAGCCCCAGCATTTT,CAISGQENQPQHF
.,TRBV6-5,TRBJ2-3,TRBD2,TGTGCCAGCAGTTTAGTAGCGGGAGGAGATACGCAGTATTTT,CASSLVAGGDTQYF
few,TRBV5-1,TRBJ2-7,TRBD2,TGCGCCAGCAGCAAGACTAGCGCACCATACGAGCAGTACTTC,CASSKTSAPYEQYF